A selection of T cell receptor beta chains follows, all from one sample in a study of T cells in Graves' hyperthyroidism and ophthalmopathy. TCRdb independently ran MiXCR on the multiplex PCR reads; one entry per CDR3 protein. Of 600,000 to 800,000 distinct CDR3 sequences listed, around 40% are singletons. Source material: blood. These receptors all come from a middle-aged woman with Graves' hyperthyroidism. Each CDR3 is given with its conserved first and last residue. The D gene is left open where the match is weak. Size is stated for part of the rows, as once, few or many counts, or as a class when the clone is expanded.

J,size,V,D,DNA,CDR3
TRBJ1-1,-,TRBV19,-,TGTGCCAGTAGTATTGGGAGGGGTTTGGGCACTGAAGCTTTCTTT,CASSIGRGLGTEAFF
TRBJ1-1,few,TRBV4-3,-,TGCGCCAGCAGCCCACAGCGAGCTTCCACTGAAGCTTTCTTT,CASSPQRASTEAFF
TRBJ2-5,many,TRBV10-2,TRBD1,TGCGCCAGCAGTGAGGGGACAGGGGGCGCGGAGACCCAGTACTTC,CASSEGTGGAETQYF
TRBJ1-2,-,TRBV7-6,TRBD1,TGTGCCAGCAGCAGATTCCGGGACAGGGTCTATTTTCTCTATGGCTACACCTTC,CASSRFRDRVYFLYGYTF
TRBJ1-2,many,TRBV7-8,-,TGTGCCAGCAGCGCAAGATCGGAGAACTATGGCTACACCTTC,CASSARSENYGYTF
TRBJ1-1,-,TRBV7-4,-,TGTGCCAGCAGTTTACGGGCCCGCATGAACACTGAAGCTTTCTTT,CASSLRARMNTEAFF
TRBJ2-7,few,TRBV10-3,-,TGTGCCATCAGTGAAAGGGGTCTAGAAGTCGAGCAGTACTTC,CAISERGLEVEQYF
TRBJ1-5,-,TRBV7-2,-,TGTGCCAGCAGTCCCGGGACTCTGTTTGGTCAGCCCCAGCATTTT,CASSPGTLFGQPQHF
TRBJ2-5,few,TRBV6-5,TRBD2,TGTGCCAGCATGGCGGGAGGGACAGACCACCAAGAGACCCAGTACTTC,CASMAGGTDHQETQYF
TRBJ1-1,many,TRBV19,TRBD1,TGTGCCAGCCGGACAGGGGGGAGTTACGCTTTCTTT,CASRTGGSYAFF
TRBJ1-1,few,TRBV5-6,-,TGTGCCAGCAGCTTGGGCCCCAAGGATGAAGCTTTCTTT,CASSLGPKDEAFF
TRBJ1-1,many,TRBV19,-,TGTGCCAGCAGCATCAGTCCCACTGAAGCTTTCTTT,CASSISPTEAFF
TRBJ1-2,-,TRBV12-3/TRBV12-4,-,TGTGCCAGCAGCTCACCGGGACGGATTAACTATGGCTACACCTTC,CASSSPGRINYGYTF
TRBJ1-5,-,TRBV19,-,TGTGCCAGTAGTATGTCAGGGGCCAATCAGCCCCAGCATTTT,CASSMSGANQPQHF
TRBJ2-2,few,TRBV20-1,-,TGCAGTGCTAGAGATCCAGGGGGACGGGGGACCGGGGAGCTGTTTTTT,CSARDPGGRGTGELFF
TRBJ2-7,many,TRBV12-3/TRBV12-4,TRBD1,TGTGCCAGCAGTCGACAGGGAGAGCAGTACTTC,CASSRQGEQYF